These 21 T cell receptor beta chains share one sample of origin, sequenced in a study of human T cells and chemical hapten exposure. The sample's time point: patch test 3, about 24 weeks after DPC sensitization. Treatment here: therapeutic diphenylcyclopropenone sensitization with weekly scalp DPC. Each CDR3 protein gets one entry after TCRdb re-called the RACE reads with MiXCR. The sample shows some 79,000 distinct CDR3 sequences, 10% to 14% of them seen only once. Specimen: whole blood, collected in connection with sensitization to the hapten diphenylcyclopropenone (DPC). The receptors were gathered from a woman aged 45 to 65 with alopecia areata. Some clones in this sample may be carry-over from other donors' samples.

The sample holds many counts of this clonotype. This chain connects TRBV3-1 to TRBJ2-2, with 9 bases fitting TRBD2. This CDR3 has 17 amino acids. The V and J ends lost 0 bases and 8 bases, in that order; junction bases with no gene match: 10. Germline V gives CDR1 LGHDT, CDR2 YNNKEL (reference sequence). The CDR3 spells CASSQDLLAGAPGELFF. As DNA, the CDR3 is TGTGCCAGCAGCCAAGATCTACTAGCGGGTGCTCCAGGGGAGCTGTTTTTT.

This clonotype was recorded many times. In DNA form, the CDR3 reads TGTGCCAGCAGCGCCAATCCGACAGTCTCCTACGAGCAGTACTTC. This gives the protein CASSANPTVSYEQYF. The rearrangement uses TRBV11-3 and TRBJ2-7; a possible D gene is TRBD1 (5 bases). This CDR3 is built from 15 residues. Germline V CDR1 and CDR2: SGHNT, YENEEA. The germline V and J ends were trimmed by 5 bases and 0 bases, with 14 bases remaining between them.

This clonotype was counted between two and nine times. The gene calls are TRBV5-1 and TRBJ2-1, with D maybe TRBD2 (7 bases). V lost 4 bases, J lost 4 bases, and 15 bases lay in between. The CDR3 extends over 15 amino acids. Germline lookup yields CDR1 SGHRS and CDR2 YFSETQ. This chain's CDR3 is CASSGGAMGYNEQFF. CDR3 in DNA: TGCGCCAGCAGCGGGGGGGCAATGGGGTACAATGAGCAGTTCTTC.

This clonotype was observed at least ten times. This chain uses TRBV20-1 with TRBJ2-5; possibly TRBD1 or TRBD2 for D (5 bases each). This CDR3 spans 14 amino acids. Germline loops: CDR1 DFQATT, CDR2 SNEGSKA (reference sequence). V was pared by 6 bases and J by 2 bases, with 16 bases between. This CDR3 is CSALPGRAQETQYF. The CDR3 DNA reads as TGCAGTGCGCTTCCGGGACGGGCACAAGAGACCCAGTACTTC.

This clonotype turned up a few times. The J gene is TRBJ2-7, the V gene TRBV7-3; 10 nucleotides line up with TRBD2. The germline V gene has CDR1 SGHTA and CDR2 FQGTGA. This CDR3 is 15 amino acids long. V lost 2 bases to trimming and J lost 0 bases; unmatched junction nucleotides: 1. In DNA, the CDR3 is TGTGCCAGCAGCTTAGCTAGCGGGGGCTCCTACGAGCAGTACTTC. Protein product: CASSLASGGSYEQYF.

This clonotype was observed a few times. The chain uses TRBV7-9 and TRBJ2-1; D is uncertain. V dropped 5 bases and J dropped 4 bases, with 12 bases sitting between them. The CDR3 sequence is 14 residues long. The germline V gene has CDR1 SEHNR and CDR2 FQNEAQ (reference sequence). The CDR3 DNA is TGTGCCAGCAGCGCGAAGCACGCGTACAATGAGCAGTTCTTC. Translated: CASSAKHAYNEQFF.

This clonotype occurred a few times. A much larger clone lies one base from this, so it may be a read error. This rearrangement joins TRBV12-3 or TRBV12-4 to TRBJ1-1; no clear D gene. This CDR3 contains 12 residues. The V end lost 1 base, the J end lost 4 bases, and 4 bases lay between the germline ends. The CDR3 DNA follows: TGTGCCAGCAGTTTAGAGGGCACTGAAGCTTTCTTT. Amino acid sequence: CASSLEGTEAFF.

This clonotype showed up many times. J is TRBJ2-7 and V is TRBV11-2; 9 bases are a match to TRBD1. V shed 5 bases, J shed 2 bases, and the junction held 7 bases outside the gene matches. Per germline, CDR1 SGHAT and CDR2 FQNNGV. This CDR3 has 15 amino acids. In nucleotides, the CDR3 is TGTGCCAGCAGCCCGCCGGGACAGGGCACCTACGAGCAGTACTTC. Translated, it gives CASSPPGQGTYEQYF.

In this sample, this clonotype turned up many times. Written as DNA, the CDR3 is TGCGCCAGCAGTGAGACAGGGTGGACCGGGGAGCTGTTTTTT. It is translated as CASSETGWTGELFF. V gene TRBV10-2 combines with J gene TRBJ2-2; D is possibly TRBD1 (6 bases). Germline loops: CDR1 WSHSY, CDR2 SAAADI. CDR3 size: 14 residues. V was clipped by 2 bases and J by 5 bases, with 9 bases between them.

This rearrangement joins TRBV7-8 to TRBJ2-4; D unclear. Trimming took off 6 bases at V and 2 bases at J, with 17 bases between the two ends. This CDR3 spans 16 amino acids. Germline V gene lookup returns CDR1 SGHVS and CDR2 FQNEAQ. The CDR3 spells CASSPLSPDSKNIQYF. The DNA for the CDR3 is TGTGCCAGCAGTCCCCTGAGCCCAGATTCCAAAAACATTCAGTACTTC.

This clonotype was seen repeatedly, ten times or more. CDR3 DNA sequence: TGTGCCATCAGCGCGACAGGGGCTAGCACAGATACGCAGTATTTT. Translating gives CAISATGASTDTQYF. This chain uses TRBV10-3 with TRBJ2-3; 8 bases are a match to TRBD1. With V trimmed by 6 bases and J by 0 bases, 5 bases remained unmatched. In germline, CDR1 is ENHRY, CDR2 SYGVKD. This CDR3 is 15 amino acids long.

This clonotype was seen only a few times. No conserved phenylalanine or tryptophan is present at the end of the CDR3, so a read error is the likely explanation. The chain joins TRBV29-1 to TRBJ2-7; D possibly corresponds to TRBD2 (5 bases). V dropped 4 bases and J dropped 0 bases, with 10 bases sitting between them. This CDR3 is 13 amino acids long. Looked up from germline, CDR1 is SQVTM and CDR2 is ANQGSEA. The DNA for the CDR3 is TGCAGCGTTGTGGGGAGTTCCTCCTACGAGCAGTACCTC. Protein: CSVVGSSSYEQYL.

This clonotype was seen at least ten times. The chain combines TRBV9 with TRBJ2-7; TRBD1 aligns across 7 bases. This CDR3 comprises 12 residues. Looked up from germline, CDR1 is SGDLS and CDR2 is YYNGEE. Trimming took 3 bases from V and 5 from J; bases not matched to a gene: 2. The CDR3: CASSETGNEQYF. The CDR3 coding sequence is TGTGCCAGCAGCGAGACAGGGAACGAGCAGTACTTC.

Many counts were recorded for this clonotype. This chain joins TRBV20-1 and TRBJ2-7; D is possibly TRBD1 or TRBD2 (7 bases each). The germline gives CDR1 DFQATT, CDR2 SNEGSKA (reference sequence). This CDR3 spans 13 amino acids. With 6 bases removed from V and 0 bases from J, the gap between germline ends came to 12 bases. Written as DNA, the CDR3 is TGCAGTGCAGCGGGACAGAACTCCTACGAGCAGTACTTC. As protein: CSAAGQNSYEQYF.

This clonotype was seen many times. V gene TRBV7-2 combines with J gene TRBJ1-5; 10 bases match TRBD1. Germline loops: CDR1 SGHTA, CDR2 FQGNSA. With 3 bases clipped from V and 7 bases from J, the junction kept 9 bases outside the gene matches. This CDR3 has 16 amino acids. This CDR3 is CASSFSGTGVRQPQHF. In DNA form, the CDR3 reads TGTGCCAGCAGCTTTTCCGGGACAGGGGTAAGACAGCCCCAGCATTTT.

This clonotype appeared many times. The chain couples TRBV5-1 to TRBJ2-7, with 8 bases matching TRBD1. J gave up 3 bases and V 4 bases, and 9 bases lay outside the gene matches. The CDR3 is made up of 15 amino acids. Germline values: CDR1 SGHRS, CDR2 YFSETQ. The CDR3 nucleotides are TGCGCCAGCAGCCCCTCCAGGGGGCCATACTACGAGCAGTACTTC. It is translated as CASSPSRGPYYEQYF.

This clonotype appeared many times. The rearrangement joins TRBV2 to TRBJ2-1; D ambiguous. This CDR3 region has 14 residues. Trimming stripped 6 bases from V and 5 bases from J, with 14 bases between. The germline V gene has CDR1 SNHLY and CDR2 FYNNEI. CDR3 DNA sequence: TGTGCCAGCAGCCCTATAAGGGTAAACAATGAGCAGTTCTTC. It specifies CASSPIRVNNEQFF.

This clonotype was counted at least ten times. The chain recombines TRBV27 with TRBJ2-6; 9 bases are shared with TRBD2. The junction had 15 bases not matched to a gene; V was cut back by 6 bases and J by 0 bases. Germline assignment: CDR1 MNHEY and CDR2 SMNVEV (reference sequence). The CDR3 is made up of 20 amino acids. As DNA, the CDR3 is TGTGCCAGCAGCACCCGGTTTGCGCGGGAGGGGGACTCTGGGGCCAACGTCCTGACTTTC. Translating it yields CASSTRFAREGDSGANVLTF.

A few counts support this clonotype. This sequence joins TRBV7-8 and TRBJ2-3; 8 positions agree with TRBD2. The trim removed 2 bases at V and 1 base at J, leaving 2 bases unmatched. In germline, CDR1 is SGHVS, CDR2 FQNEAQ. There are 15 residues in the CDR3. Written as DNA, the CDR3 is TGTGCCAGCAGCTTAAACGGGAGGGGCACAGATACGCAGTATTTT. Protein: CASSLNGRGTDTQYF.

This clonotype was detected many times. V gene TRBV6-2 or TRBV6-3 combines with J gene TRBJ1-2, with 9 bases fitting TRBD1. With V trimmed by 4 bases and J by 3 bases, 0 bases remained unmatched. This CDR3 spans 13 amino acids. The germline V gene encodes CDR1 MNHEY and CDR2 SVGEGT. As DNA, the CDR3 is TGTGCCAGCAGTTGGGACAGGGACTATGGCTACACCTTC. It yields the protein CASSWDRDYGYTF.

The rearrangement uses TRBV7-8 and TRBJ2-7; 11 bases fit TRBD2. The CDR3 totals 15 residues. V was clipped by 5 bases and J by 1 base; unmatched bases: 4. CDR1 is SGHVS and CDR2 is FQNEAQ in the germline V gene. The CDR3 protein is CASSNSGRGSYEQYF. In nucleotides, the CDR3 is TGTGCCAGCAGCAATAGCGGGAGGGGTTCCTACGAGCAGTACTTC.